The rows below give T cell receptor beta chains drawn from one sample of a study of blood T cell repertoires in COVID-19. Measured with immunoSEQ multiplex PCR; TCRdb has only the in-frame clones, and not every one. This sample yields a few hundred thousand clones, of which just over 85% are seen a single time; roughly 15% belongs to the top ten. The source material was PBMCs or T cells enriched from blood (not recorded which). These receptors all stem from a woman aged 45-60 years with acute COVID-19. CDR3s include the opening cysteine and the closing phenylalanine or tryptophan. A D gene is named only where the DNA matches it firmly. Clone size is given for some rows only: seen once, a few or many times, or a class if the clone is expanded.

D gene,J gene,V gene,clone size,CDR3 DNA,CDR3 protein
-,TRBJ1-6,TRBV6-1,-,TGTGCCAGCAGTGAAGTTGCAGGGGCAGCCTATTCACCCCTCCACTTT,CASSEVAGAAYSPLHF
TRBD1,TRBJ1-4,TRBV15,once,TGTGCCACCAGCAGAGGAACGGACAGGGGTAGTGAAAAACTGTTTTTT,CATSRGTDRGSEKLFF
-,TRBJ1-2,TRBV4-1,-,TGCGCCAGCAGCCAAGGCCAGGGGTTGGGCTACACCTTC,CASSQGQGLGYTF
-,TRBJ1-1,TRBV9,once,TGTGCCAGCAGCGCTCAGTCCATGAACACTGAAGCTTTCTTT,CASSAQSMNTEAFF
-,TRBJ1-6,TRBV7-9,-,TGTGCCAGCAGCCCACACCCCGGGAGCTCCTATAATTCACCCCTCCACTTT,CASSPHPGSSYNSPLHF
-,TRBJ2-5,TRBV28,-,TGTGCCAGCAGTTTATGGGTAGCGAAGGGACAAGAGACCCAGTACTTC,CASSLWVAKGQETQYF
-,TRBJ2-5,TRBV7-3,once,TGTGCCAGCAGCTCGACACGCCAAGAGACCCAGTACTTC,CASSSTRQETQYF
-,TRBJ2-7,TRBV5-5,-,TGTGCCAGCAGCTTTTGGCCTGGAGAGGGTTACGAGCAGTACTTC,CASSFWPGEGYEQYF
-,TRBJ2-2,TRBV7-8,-,TGTGCCAGCAGCTCGGTGGTAGGGGTGGCGAACACCGGGGAGCTGTTTTTT,CASSSVVGVANTGELFF
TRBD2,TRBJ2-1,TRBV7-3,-,TGTGCCAGCAGCTTAAGAGCTTTGGCGGGAGGAGGCGGTGAGCAGTTCTTC,CASSLRALAGGGGEQFF
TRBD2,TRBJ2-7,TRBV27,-,TGTGCCAGCAGTTCCCGACTAGCTCTGGACTTGGAGCAGTACTTC,CASSSRLALDLEQYF
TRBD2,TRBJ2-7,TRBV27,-,TGTGCCAGCAGTAATAGCGGGAGACGGTTCGAGCAGTACTTC,CASSNSGRRFEQYF
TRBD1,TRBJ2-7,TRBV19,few,TGTGCCAGTAGGCGGACAGGGGGCTCCTACGAGCAGTACTTC,CASRRTGGSYEQYF
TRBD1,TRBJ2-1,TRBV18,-,TGTGCCAGCTCACCACCGGGGACAGGGGGGAATGAGCAGTTCTTC,CASSPPGTGGNEQFF
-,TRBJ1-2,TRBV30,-,TGTGCCTGGAGTGTTAGGGGCTCTAACTATGGCTACACCTTC,CAWSVRGSNYGYTF
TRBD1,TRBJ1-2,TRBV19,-,TGTGCCAGCTCAAAGGGGGGGCAGGGGGCCTCCTATGGCTACACCTTC,CASSKGGQGASYGYTF
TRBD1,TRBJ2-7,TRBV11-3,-,TGTGCCAGCAGCCCTACCGGGACAGCCCGCGAGCAGTACTTC,CASSPTGTAREQYF
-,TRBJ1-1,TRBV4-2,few,TGTGCCAGCAGCCACGACCAGCGATTGAACACTGAAGCTTTCTTT,CASSHDQRLNTEAFF
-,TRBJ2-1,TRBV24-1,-,TGTGCCACCAGTGATTTGTCGCGGGGCCTCCATGAGCAGTTCTTC,CATSDLSRGLHEQFF
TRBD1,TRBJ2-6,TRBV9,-,TGTGCCAGCAGCGTAGAGGGGGCCGGGACTGGGGCCAACGTCCTGACTTTC,CASSVEGAGTGANVLTF
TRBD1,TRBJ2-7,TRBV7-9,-,TGTGCCAGCAGCTTGGCTTCAGGGGGTGGGGAGCAGTACTTC,CASSLASGGGEQYF
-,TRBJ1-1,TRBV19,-,TGTGCCAGTAGTATAAGAGGGGGACACTCGAACACTGAAGCTTTCTTT,CASSIRGGHSNTEAFF
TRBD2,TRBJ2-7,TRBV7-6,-,TGTGCCAGCAGCTCTCTCACGGGGGGATTAAGCTCCTACGAGCAGTACTTC,CASSSLTGGLSSYEQYF
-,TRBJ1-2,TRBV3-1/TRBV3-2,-,TGTGCCAGCAGCCAAGGAAGGAGCAATGGCTACACCTTC,CASSQGRSNGYTF
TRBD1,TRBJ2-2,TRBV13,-,TGTGCCAGCCAAGGACAGGGGACCACCGGGGAGCTGTTTTTT,CASQGQGTTGELFF
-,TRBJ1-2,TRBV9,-,TGTGCCAGCAGCGTACAAGGGGATGGTGGCTACACCTTC,CASSVQGDGGYTF
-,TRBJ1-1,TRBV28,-,TGTGCCAGCATCGTTGGAGGCGGAAGAGCTTTCTTT,CASIVGGGRAFF
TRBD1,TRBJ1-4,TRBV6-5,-,TGTGCCAGCAGGGCGGACAGGGCAACTAATGAAAAACTGTTTTTT,CASRADRATNEKLFF
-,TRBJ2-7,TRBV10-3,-,TGTGCCATCAGTGATATTTCCGCGCGGGCCGGTGGAGAGCAGTACTTC,CAISDISARAGGEQYF
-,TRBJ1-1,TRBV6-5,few,TGTGCCAGCAGTTACTCGACAAAACCACCGGCTTTCTTT,CASSYSTKPPAFF
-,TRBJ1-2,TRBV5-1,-,TGCGCCAGCAGCTTGGTCCTGGAGGGGGGCTACACCTTC,CASSLVLEGGYTF
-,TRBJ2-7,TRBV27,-,TGTGCCAGCGCGAGCGACCTAGCCTACGAGCAGTACTTC,CASASDLAYEQYF
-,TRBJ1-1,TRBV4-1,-,TGCGCCAGCAGCCAAGGCAGGGTTTCGGCTTTCTTT,CASSQGRVSAFF
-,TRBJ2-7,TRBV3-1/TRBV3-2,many,TGTGCCAGCAGCCAAGATCCTCCGGGCTACGAGCAGTACTTC,CASSQDPPGYEQYF
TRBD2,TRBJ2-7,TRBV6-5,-,TGTGCCAGCAGTTTTCGGACTAGCGGGGGCCCCTACGAGCAGTACTTC,CASSFRTSGGPYEQYF
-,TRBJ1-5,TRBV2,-,TGTGCCAGCAGTGAAAGCCGGGGTCGAGAACAGCCCCAGCATTTT,CASSESRGREQPQHF
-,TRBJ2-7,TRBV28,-,TGTGCCAGCAGTTTACAGGGGTCTTTCCACGAGCAGTACTTC,CASSLQGSFHEQYF
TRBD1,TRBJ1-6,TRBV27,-,TGTGCCAGCAGGGGGGACAGGGGCCTCTCCTATAATTCACCCCTCCACTTT,CASRGDRGLSYNSPLHF
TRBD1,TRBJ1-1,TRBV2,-,TGTGCCAGCAGTGAAGGGACAGGGTTAGTCACTGAAGCTTTCTTT,CASSEGTGLVTEAFF
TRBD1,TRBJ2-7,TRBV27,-,TGTGCCAGCAGTTTAAGACAGGGAGCCTACGAGCAGTACTTC,CASSLRQGAYEQYF
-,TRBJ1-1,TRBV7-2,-,TGTGCCAGCAGTTTCTTTCAGGGGCAGAACACTGAAGCTTTCTTT,CASSFFQGQNTEAFF
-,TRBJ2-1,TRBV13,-,TGTGCCAGCAGCCCCCCCCGGGGGAGCAAGGGGTACAATGAGCAGTTCTTC,CASSPPRGSKGYNEQFF
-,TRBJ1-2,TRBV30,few,TGTGCCTGGAGTCCCGTGGGGAGCTATGGCTACACCTTC,CAWSPVGSYGYTF
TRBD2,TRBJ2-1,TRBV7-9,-,TGTGCCAGCAGTTCCTCCGGGACTAGCGCCTACAATGAGCAGTTCTTC,CASSSSGTSAYNEQFF
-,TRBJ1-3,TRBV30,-,TGTGCCTGGAGTAAGGGGACTGGAAACACCATATATTTT,CAWSKGTGNTIYF
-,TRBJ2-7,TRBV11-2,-,TGTGCCAGCAGCTATAGTTCGGTGGGAGCCTTTTCCTACGAGCAGTACTTC,CASSYSSVGAFSYEQYF
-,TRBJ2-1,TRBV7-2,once,TGTGCCAGCAGCTTAGACAGTTACAATGAGCAGTTCTTC,CASSLDSYNEQFF
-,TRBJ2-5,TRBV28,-,TGTGCCAGCAGCTATGGGACAGCCGGGGGCCAAGAGACCCAGTACTTC,CASSYGTAGGQETQYF
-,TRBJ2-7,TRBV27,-,TGTGCCAGCAGCCTCCTGGGGCGCGCTGTGGACTACGAGCAGTACTTC,CASSLLGRAVDYEQYF
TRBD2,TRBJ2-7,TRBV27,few,TGTGCCAGCAGACCCCTAGCGGGGGACTCCTACGAGCAGTACTTC,CASRPLAGDSYEQYF
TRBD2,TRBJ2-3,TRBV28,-,TGTGCCGCGAAGTATGGTCAGGGAGGGCCAGATACGCAGTATTTT,CAAKYGQGGPDTQYF